The present entry profiles one TCR beta chain with its context. The antigen remains unidentified. The data stem from a study of OX40 agonist ivuxolimab in advanced cancers. At the level of the study: Dose-escalation subjects each had hepatocellular carcinoma, melanoma, renal cell or head and neck cancer. Aged about 20 to 80 with a mean of 60 years, they were less than 90% male. Findings and limits, study-wide: Low normalized T-cell clonal expansion was also seen in some nonresponders. Averaging showed that CD8+ T cells had more expanded clones than CD4+ did.

Sequencing used immunoSEQ multiplex PCR; TCRdb keeps in-frame clones, though not all of them. The table includes roughly 58,000 clones, about 93% detected once. The germline V gene encodes CDR1 MNHNY and CDR2 SVGAGI (reference sequence). CDR3 size: 15 residues. The V and J ends lost 0 bases and 4 bases respectively, with 10 bases between them. The V call is TRBV6-6, the J call TRBJ2-1, with D hard to call. Sequencing used CD4+ or CD8+ T cells sorted from blood, obtained in a trial of the OX40 agonist ivuxolimab. This clonotype was obtained from an adult with an advanced solid tumor such as melanoma, head and neck, liver or kidney cancer. The CDR3: CASSYSTLKYNEQFF. CDR3 bases: TGTGCCAGCAGTTACTCGACCCTTAAGTACAATGAGCAGTTCTTC.